This T cell receptor beta chain derives from a study of CD8+CD57+ T cells in acquired aplastic anemia. Study summary: Around 3.2 ug was the average amount of DNA from sorted CD4+ and CD8+ cells. Whole-study results and caveats: The study found no significant CD8+ Simpson's diversity difference between patients and controls. Comparison of patients with controls identified roughly 30 shared CD8+ CDR3 sequences.

Germline CDR1 reads DFQATT; CDR2 reads SNEGSKA (reference sequence). V lost 3 bases, J lost 9 bases, and 12 bases lay in between. The CDR3 is 13 residues long. Genomic DNA was employed as the template in profiling TCR beta VDJ and CDR3. TCRdb reprocessed the reads via MiXCR and lists one record per CDR3 protein. The sample has more than 40,000 distinct CDR3 sequences; about three quarters are singletons. Turning to this clonotype: Its antigen is unidentified.

The rearrangement links TRBV20-1 to TRBJ1-6; maybe TRBD1 (5 bases). The origin of this receptor is a human donor in good health, serving as a control. Sequenced input: sorted CD4+, CD8+, or CD8+CD57+ T cells (not recorded which) from PBMCs. The CDR3 DNA reads as TGCAGTGCTAGCGAGGGACGGGGTTCACCCCTCCACTTT. Translation gives CSASEGRGSPLHF.